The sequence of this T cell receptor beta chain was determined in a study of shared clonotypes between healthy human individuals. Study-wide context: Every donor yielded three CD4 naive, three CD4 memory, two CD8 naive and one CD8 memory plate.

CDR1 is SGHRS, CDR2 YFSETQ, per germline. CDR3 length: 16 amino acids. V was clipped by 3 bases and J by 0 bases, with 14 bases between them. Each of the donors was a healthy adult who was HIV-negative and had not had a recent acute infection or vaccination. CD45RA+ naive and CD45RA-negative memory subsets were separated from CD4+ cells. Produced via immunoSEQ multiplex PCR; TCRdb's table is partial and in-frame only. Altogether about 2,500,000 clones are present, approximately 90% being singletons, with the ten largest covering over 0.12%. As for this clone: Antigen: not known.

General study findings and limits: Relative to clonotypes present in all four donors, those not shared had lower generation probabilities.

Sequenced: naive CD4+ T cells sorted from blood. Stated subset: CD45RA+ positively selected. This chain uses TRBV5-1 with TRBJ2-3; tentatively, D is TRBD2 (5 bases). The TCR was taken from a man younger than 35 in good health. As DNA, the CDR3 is TGCGCCAGCAGCTCAGGACTGAGTTCTAGCACAGATACGCAGTATTTT. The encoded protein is CASSSGLSSSTDTQYF.